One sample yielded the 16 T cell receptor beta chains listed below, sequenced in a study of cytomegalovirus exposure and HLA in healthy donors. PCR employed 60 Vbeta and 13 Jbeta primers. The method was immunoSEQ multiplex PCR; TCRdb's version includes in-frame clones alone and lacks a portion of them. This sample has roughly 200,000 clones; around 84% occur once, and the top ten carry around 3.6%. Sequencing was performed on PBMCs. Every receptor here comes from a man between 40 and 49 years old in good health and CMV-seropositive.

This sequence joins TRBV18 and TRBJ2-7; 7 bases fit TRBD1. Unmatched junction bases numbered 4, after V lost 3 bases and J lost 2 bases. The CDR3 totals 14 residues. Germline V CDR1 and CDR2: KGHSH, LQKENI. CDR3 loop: CASSPQGQPYEQYF. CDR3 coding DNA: TGTGCCAGCTCACCGCAGGGACAGCCCTACGAGCAGTACTTC.

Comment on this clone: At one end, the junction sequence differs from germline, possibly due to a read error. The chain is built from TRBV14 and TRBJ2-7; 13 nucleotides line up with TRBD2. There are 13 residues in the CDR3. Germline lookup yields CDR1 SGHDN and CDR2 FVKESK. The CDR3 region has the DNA TGTGCCAGCAGCCAAACTGGGACTAGCGGGGCCCTTTTC. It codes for CASSQTGTSGALF.

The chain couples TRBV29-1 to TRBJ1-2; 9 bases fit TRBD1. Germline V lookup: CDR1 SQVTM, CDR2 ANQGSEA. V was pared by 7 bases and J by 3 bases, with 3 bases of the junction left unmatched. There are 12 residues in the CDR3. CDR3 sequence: CSADRGDYGYTF. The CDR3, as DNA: TGCAGCGCCGACAGGGGGGACTATGGCTACACCTTC.

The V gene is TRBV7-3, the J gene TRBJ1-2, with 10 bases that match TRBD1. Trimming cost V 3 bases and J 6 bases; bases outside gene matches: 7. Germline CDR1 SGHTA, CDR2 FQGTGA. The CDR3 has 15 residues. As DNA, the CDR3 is TGTGCCAGCAGCTTCACGGGACAGGGGACTGATGGCTACACCTTC. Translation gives CASSFTGQGTDGYTF.

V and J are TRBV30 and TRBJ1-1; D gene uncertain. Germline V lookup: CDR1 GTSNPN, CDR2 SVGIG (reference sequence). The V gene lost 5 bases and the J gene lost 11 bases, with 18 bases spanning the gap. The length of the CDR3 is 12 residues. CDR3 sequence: CAWGRQLPGAFF. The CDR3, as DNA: TGTGCCTGGGGGCGACAACTGCCTGGGGCTTTCTTT.

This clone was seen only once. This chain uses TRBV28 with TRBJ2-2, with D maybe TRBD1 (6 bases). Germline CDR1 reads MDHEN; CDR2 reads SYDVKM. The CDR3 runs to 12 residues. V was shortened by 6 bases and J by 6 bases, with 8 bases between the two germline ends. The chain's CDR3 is CASRKGAGELFF. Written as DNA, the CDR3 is TGTGCCAGCAGAAAGGGGGCCGGGGAGCTGTTTTTT.

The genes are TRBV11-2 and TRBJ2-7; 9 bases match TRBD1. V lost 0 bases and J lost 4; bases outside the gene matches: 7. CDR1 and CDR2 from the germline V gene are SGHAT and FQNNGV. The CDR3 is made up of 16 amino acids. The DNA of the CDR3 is TGTGCCAGCAGCTTAGATCGTAGGGACAGGGTGTACGAGCAGTACTTC. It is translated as CASSLDRRDRVYEQYF.

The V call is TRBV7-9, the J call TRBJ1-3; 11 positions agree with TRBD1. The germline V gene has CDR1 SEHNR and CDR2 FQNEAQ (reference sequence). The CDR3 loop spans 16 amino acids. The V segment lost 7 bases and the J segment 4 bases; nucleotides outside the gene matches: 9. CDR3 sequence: CASTRTGGGLGNTIYF. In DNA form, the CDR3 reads TGTGCCAGCACCCGGACAGGGGGCGGGTTGGGAAACACCATATATTTT.

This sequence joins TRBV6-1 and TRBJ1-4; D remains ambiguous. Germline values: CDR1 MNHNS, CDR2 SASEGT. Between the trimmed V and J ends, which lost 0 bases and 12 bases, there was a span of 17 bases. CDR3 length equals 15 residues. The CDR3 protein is CASSEALRGPFQLFF. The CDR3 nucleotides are TGTGCCAGCAGTGAAGCGCTTCGGGGTCCGTTCCAACTGTTTTTT.

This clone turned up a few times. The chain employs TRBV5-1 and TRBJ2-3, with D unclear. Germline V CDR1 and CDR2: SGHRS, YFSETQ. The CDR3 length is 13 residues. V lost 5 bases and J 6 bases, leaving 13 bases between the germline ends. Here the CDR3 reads CASRTVLQDTQYF. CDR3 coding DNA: TGCGCCAGCAGAACAGTCCTTCAGGATACGCAGTATTTT. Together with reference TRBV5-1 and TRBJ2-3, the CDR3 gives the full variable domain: KAGVTQTPRYLIKTRGQQVTLSCSPISGHRSVSWYQQTPGQGLQFLFEYFSETQRNKGNFPGRFSGRQFSNSRSEMNVSTLELGDSALYLCASRTVLQDTQYFGPGTRLTVL.

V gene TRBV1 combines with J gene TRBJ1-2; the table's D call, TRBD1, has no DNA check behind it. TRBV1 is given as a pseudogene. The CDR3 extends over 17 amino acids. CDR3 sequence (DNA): TGCACCAGCAGCCAAGATCGAGTAGGGGCAGGCCGAAATGGCTACACCTTC. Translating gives CTSSQDRVGAGRNGYTF.

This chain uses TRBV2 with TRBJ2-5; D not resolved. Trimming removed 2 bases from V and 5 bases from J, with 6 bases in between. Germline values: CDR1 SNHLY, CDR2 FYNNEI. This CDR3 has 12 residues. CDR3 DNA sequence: TGTGCCAGCAGTGAACGGCGGGAGACCCAGTACTTC. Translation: CASSERRETQYF.

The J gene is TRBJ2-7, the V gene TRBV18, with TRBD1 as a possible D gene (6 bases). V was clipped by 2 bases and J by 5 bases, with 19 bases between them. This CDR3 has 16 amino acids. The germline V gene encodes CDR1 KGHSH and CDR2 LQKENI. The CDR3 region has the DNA TGTGCCAGCTCACCAATCACGTCGGCAGGGGATGACGAGCAGTACTTC. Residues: CASSPITSAGDDEQYF.

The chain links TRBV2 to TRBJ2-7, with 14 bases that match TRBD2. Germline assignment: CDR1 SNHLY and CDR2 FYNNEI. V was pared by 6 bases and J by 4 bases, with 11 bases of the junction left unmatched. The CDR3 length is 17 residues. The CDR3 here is CASSAGPTSGRVYEQYF. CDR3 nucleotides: TGTGCCAGCAGCGCCGGCCCGACTAGCGGGAGGGTTTACGAGCAGTACTTC.

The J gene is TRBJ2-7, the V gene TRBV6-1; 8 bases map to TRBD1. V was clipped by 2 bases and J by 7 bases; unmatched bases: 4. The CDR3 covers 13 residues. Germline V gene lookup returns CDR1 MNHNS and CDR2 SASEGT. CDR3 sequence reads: CASSESRGLEQYF. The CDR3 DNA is TGTGCCAGCAGTGAAAGCAGGGGGCTTGAGCAGTACTTC.

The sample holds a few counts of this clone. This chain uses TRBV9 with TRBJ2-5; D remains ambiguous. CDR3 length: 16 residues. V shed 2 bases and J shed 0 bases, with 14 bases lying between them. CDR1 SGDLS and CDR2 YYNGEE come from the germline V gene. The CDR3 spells CASSVSANSHQETQYF. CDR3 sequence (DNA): TGTGCCAGCAGCGTCTCAGCGAACTCCCACCAAGAGACCCAGTACTTC.